Ten or more counts support the clone carrying this T cell receptor beta chain. These data belong to a study of T cells in Graves' hyperthyroidism and ophthalmopathy. TCR beta CDR3 sequences were amplified from RNA transcripts. First-round RT-PCR of the TCR CDR3 relied on the HTBI primer set. TCRdb ran MiXCR on the multiplex PCR reads and lists one entry per CDR3 protein. The table lists 30,000 to 40,000 distinct CDR3 sequences, 50% to 55% of them singletons, with 17% in the top ten. The V gene lost 3 bases and the J gene lost 6 bases, with 20 bases spanning the gap. The length of the CDR3 is 15 residues. Germline assignment: CDR1 DFQATT and CDR2 SNEGSKA (reference sequence).

The sequenced material came from blood. This chain connects TRBV20-1 to TRBJ2-5; D possibly matches TRBD1 or TRBD2 (5 bases each). The source is a man aged 35 to 55 with Graves' ophthalmopathy. The CDR3 loop reads CSARTVVGIEKTQYF. Here the CDR3 DNA reads TGCAGTGCTAGGACAGTAGTCGGGATCGAAAAGACCCAGTACTTC.